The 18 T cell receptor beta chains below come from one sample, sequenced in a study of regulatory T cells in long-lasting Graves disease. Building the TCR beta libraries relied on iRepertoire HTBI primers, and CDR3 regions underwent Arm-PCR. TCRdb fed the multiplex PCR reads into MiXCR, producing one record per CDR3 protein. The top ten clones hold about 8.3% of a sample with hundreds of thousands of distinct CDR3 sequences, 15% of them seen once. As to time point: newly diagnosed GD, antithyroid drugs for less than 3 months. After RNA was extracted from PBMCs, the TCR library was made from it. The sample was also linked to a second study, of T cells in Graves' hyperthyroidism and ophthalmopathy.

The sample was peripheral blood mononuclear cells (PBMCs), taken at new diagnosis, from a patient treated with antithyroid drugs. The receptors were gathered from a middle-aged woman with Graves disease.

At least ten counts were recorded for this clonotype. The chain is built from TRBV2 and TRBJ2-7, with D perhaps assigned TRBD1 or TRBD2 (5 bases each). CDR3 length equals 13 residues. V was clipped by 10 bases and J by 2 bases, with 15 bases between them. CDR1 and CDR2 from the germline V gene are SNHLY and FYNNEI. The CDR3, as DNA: TGTGCCATCAACCGGGACCAGCCCTACGAGCAGTACTTC. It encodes CAINRDQPYEQYF. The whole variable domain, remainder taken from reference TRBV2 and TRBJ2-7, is EPEVTQTPSHQVTQMGQEVILRCVPISNHLYFYWYRQILGQKVEFLVSFYNNEISEKSEIFDDQFSVERPDGSNFTLKIRSTKLEDSAMYFCAINRDQPYEQYFGPGTRLTVT.

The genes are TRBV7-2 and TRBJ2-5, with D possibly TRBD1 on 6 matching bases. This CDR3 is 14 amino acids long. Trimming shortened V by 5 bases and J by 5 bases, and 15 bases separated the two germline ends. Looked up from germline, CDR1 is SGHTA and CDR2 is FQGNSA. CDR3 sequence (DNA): TGTGCCAGCAGCCCCCGACAGGCCTCGGAGACCCAGTACTTC. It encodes CASSPRQASETQYF.

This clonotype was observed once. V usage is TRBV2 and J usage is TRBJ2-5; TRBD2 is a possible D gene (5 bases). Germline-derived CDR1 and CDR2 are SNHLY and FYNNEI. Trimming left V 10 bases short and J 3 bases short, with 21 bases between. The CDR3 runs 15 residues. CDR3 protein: CANCRTPGGEETQYF. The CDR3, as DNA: TGTGCCAACTGTAGGACCCCCGGAGGAGAAGAGACCCAGTACTTC.

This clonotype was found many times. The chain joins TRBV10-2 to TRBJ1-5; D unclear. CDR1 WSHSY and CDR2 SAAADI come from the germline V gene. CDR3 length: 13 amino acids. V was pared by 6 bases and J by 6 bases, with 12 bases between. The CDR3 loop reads CASSSAWSQPQHF. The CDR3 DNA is TGCGCCAGCAGCTCGGCGTGGAGTCAGCCCCAGCATTTT.

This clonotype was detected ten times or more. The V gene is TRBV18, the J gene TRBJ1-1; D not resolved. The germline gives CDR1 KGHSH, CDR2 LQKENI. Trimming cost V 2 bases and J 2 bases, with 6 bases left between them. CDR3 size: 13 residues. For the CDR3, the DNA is TGTGCCAGCTCACCAGAGAGAAACACTGAAGCTTTCTTT. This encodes CASSPERNTEAFF.

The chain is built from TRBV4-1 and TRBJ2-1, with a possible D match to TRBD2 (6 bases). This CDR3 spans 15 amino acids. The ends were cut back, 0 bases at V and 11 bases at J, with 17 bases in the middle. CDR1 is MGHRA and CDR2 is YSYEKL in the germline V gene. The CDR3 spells CASSQDQLRLAKQFF. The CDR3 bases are TGCGCCAGCAGCCAAGATCAATTAAGGCTAGCGAAGCAGTTCTTC.

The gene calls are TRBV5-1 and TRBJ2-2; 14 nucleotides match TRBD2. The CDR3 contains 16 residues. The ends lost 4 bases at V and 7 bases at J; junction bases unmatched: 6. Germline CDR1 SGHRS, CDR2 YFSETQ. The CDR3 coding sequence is TGCGCCAGCAGCCCGGGACTAGCGGGAGTCATCGGGGAGCTGTTTTTT. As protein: CASSPGLAGVIGELFF.

CDR3 DNA: TGTGCCAGCATTGGGGCTGGACAGGGACAAGTAGGCCCCTACGAGCAGTACTTC. Protein: CASIGAGQGQVGPYEQYF. V usage is TRBV6-1 and J usage is TRBJ2-7, with TRBD1 matching 8 bases. Germline loops: CDR1 MNHNS, CDR2 SASEGT. The CDR3 spans 18 residues. The J segment lost 2 bases and the V segment lost 7 bases, leaving 19 bases of the junction unmatched.

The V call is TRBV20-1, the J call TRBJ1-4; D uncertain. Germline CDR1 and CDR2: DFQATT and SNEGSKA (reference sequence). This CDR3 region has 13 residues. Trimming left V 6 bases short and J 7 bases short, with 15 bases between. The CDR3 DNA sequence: TGCAGTGCCAAGGACGGCCGAACTGAAAAACTGTTTTTT. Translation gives CSAKDGRTEKLFF.

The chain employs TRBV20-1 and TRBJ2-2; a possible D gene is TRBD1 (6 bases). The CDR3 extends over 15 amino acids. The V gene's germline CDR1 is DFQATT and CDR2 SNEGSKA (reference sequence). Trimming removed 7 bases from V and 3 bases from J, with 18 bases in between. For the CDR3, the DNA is TGCAGTGTCCGGCTGGGGGCGCCGGACACCGGGGAGCTGTTTTTT. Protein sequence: CSVRLGAPDTGELFF.

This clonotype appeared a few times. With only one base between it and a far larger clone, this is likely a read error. CDR3 residues: CASSLSPNWETQYF. The CDR3 DNA sequence: TGTGCCAGCAGCTTATCGCCTAATTGGGAGACCCAGTACTTC. The chain combines TRBV6-2 or TRBV6-3 with TRBJ2-5, with D unclear. This CDR3 region has 14 residues. Trimming shortened V by 6 bases and J by 5 bases, and 16 bases separated the two germline ends. CDR1 and CDR2 (germline): MNHEY, SVGEGT.

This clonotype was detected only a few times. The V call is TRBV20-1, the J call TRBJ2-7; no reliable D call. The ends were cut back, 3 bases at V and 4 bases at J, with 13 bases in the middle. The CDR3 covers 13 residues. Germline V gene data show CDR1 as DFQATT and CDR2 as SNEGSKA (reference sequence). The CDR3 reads CSAREPNQYEQYF. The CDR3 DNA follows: TGCAGTGCTAGGGAACCGAACCAATACGAGCAGTACTTC.

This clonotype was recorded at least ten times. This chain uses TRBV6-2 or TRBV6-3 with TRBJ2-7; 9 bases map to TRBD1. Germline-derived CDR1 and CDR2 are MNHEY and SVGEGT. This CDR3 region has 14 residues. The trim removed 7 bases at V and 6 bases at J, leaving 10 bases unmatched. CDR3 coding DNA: TGTGCCAGCACCTCGGGACAGGGCGGCGGCGAGCAGTACTTC. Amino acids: CASTSGQGGGEQYF.

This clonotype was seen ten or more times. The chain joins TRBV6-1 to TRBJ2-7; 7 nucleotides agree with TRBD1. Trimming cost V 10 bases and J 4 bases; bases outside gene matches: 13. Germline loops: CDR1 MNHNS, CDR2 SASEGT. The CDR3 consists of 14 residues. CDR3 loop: CATLAPSGQYEQYF. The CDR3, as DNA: TGTGCCACCCTTGCGCCCTCGGGACAGTACGAGCAGTACTTC.

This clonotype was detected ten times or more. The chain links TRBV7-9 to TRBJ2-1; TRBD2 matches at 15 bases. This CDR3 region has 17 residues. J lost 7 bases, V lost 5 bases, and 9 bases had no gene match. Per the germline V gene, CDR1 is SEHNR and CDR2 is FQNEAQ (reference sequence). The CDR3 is CASSTGLAGGPGNEQFF. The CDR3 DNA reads TGTGCCAGCAGCACCGGACTAGCGGGAGGGCCGGGGAATGAGCAGTTCTTC.

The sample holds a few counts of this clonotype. The CDR3 coding sequence is TGTGCCAGCAGCCGTAGCAGTCAACAAGCCTATGGCTACACCTTC. It yields the protein CASSRSSQQAYGYTF. This chain links TRBV3-1 with TRBJ1-2; no clear D gene. Germline CDR1 is LGHDT and CDR2 is YNNKEL (reference sequence). This CDR3 region has 15 residues. Trimming removed 4 bases from V and 4 bases from J, with 16 bases in between.

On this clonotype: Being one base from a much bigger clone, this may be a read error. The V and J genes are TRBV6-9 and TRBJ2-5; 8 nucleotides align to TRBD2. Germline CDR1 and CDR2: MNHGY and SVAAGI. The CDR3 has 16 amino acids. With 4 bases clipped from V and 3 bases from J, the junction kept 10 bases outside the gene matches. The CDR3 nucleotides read TGTGCCAGCAGTTGCTCGGGAGCGGGAGAGGAAGAGACCCAGTACTTC. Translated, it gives CASSCSGAGEEETQYF.

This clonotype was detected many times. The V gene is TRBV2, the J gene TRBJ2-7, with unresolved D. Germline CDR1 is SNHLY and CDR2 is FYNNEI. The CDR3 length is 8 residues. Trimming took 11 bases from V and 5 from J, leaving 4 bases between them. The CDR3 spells CAVDEQYF. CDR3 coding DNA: TGTGCCGTGGACGAGCAGTACTTC.